This TCR beta chain was sequenced during a study of blood T cell repertoires in COVID-19. Overall study context: Samples taken during acute and convalescent COVID-19 were collected in the United States, Italy and Spain. PBMCs, B-cell-depleted T cells, or T cells were the source of the cDNA or gDNA that made up the material.

Under the authors' procedure: From reference gene primer amplification, estimates of nucleated cell counts were derived. Produced via immunoSEQ multiplex PCR; TCRdb's table is partial and in-frame only. That table furnishes V, J and clone size, whereas the DNA furnished D and trimming. The sample records about 160,000 clones, about nine tenths being singletons. Per germline, CDR1 KGHSH and CDR2 LQKENI. The CDR3 extends over 13 amino acids. V lost 3 bases to trimming and J lost 10 bases, with 10 bases between them. Patients at the Seattle site were enrolled during active infection and followed longitudinally.

V is TRBV18 and J is TRBJ1-6, with a possible D match to TRBD1 (5 bases). The sample was peripheral blood. This clonotype was obtained from a man under 40 with COVID-19, enrolled during active disease. The CDR3 reads CASSPGGESPLHF. CDR3 nucleotide sequence: TGTGCCAGCTCACCGGGGGGGGAATCACCCCTCCACTTT.